The 14 T cell receptor beta chains reported below all come from one sample, sequenced in a study of blood T cell repertoires in COVID-19. Some clones are missing from TCRdb's copy, which holds only in-frame ones; the method was immunoSEQ multiplex PCR. The table lists more than 200,000 clones, around 89% of them singletons, with less than 3% in the top ten. The sample was peripheral blood. Receptors were obtained from a man aged 30 to 45 with COVID-19, enrolled during active disease.

The CDR3 DNA is TGTGCCAGCAGCCCAAACACCCGGACAGGTCTCGATCAGCCCCAGCATTTT. Amino acids: CASSPNTRTGLDQPQHF. The chain combines TRBV7-8 with TRBJ1-5; 7 positions agree with TRBD1. Germline V gene data show CDR1 as SGHVS and CDR2 as FQNEAQ. V was pared by 5 bases and J by 5 bases, with 15 bases of the junction left unmatched. The CDR3 is made up of 17 amino acids.

This chain connects TRBV5-1 to TRBJ2-7, with 9 bases identical to TRBD2. The V and J ends lost 4 bases and 2 bases, in that order; junction bases with no gene match: 7. The CDR3 covers 15 residues. Per germline, CDR1 SGHRS and CDR2 YFSETQ. CDR3 DNA sequence: TGCGCCAGCAGCCCGGGACTAGCCTCTACCTACGAGCAGTACTTC. It translates to CASSPGLASTYEQYF.

The chain employs TRBV5-5 and TRBJ2-1; TRBD2 aligns across 13 bases. The CDR3 is 17 residues long. Germline values: CDR1 SGHKS, CDR2 YYEKEE (reference sequence). Trimming at V came to 4 bases and at J to 4 bases, leaving 8 bases not matched to a gene. CDR3 sequence reads: CASSLTGTSGKYNEQFF. CDR3 sequence (DNA): TGTGCCAGCAGCCTTACCGGGACTAGCGGGAAGTACAATGAGCAGTTCTTC.

This clone has only a few counts. The chain carries TRBV4-1 and TRBJ1-1, with a possible D match to TRBD1 (6 bases). Deletions cut 2 bases from V and 2 bases from J, with 12 bases between. The CDR3 sequence is 15 residues long. Germline values: CDR1 MGHRA, CDR2 YSYEKL. Here the CDR3 reads CASSQSQGGNTEAFF. The CDR3 bases are TGCGCCAGCAGCCAATCGCAAGGGGGTAACACTGAAGCTTTCTTT.

Regarding this clone: Other DNA sequences from this sample encode an identical CDR3 as well. The genes are TRBV5-1 and TRBJ2-7; TRBD2 is a possible D gene (5 bases). This CDR3 has 12 residues. Trimming stripped 0 bases from V and 5 bases from J, with 6 bases between. Germline CDR1 is SGHRS and CDR2 is YFSETQ. The CDR3 is CASSLGGDEQYF. Written as DNA, the CDR3 is TGCGCCAGCAGCTTGGGGGGAGACGAGCAGTACTTC.

The CDR3 loop is CASSLGQENYEQYF. The CDR3 nucleotides are TGCGCCAGCAGCTTGGGGCAGGAAAACTACGAGCAGTACTTC. This chain joins TRBV5-1 and TRBJ2-7; D call uncertain. Trimming removed 0 bases at V and 3 bases at J, with 10 bases between. The germline V gene encodes CDR1 SGHRS and CDR2 YFSETQ. The CDR3 totals 14 residues.

The V gene is TRBV28, the J gene TRBJ1-4; 7 bases are shared with TRBD1. The V segment lost 1 base and the J segment 4 bases; nucleotides outside the gene matches: 3. The CDR3 runs 15 residues. The germline V gene encodes CDR1 MDHEN and CDR2 SYDVKM. The CDR3 DNA is TGTGCCAGCAGTTTATTACAGGGGTTTAATGAAAAACTGTTTTTT. Protein: CASSLLQGFNEKLFF.

This rearrangement joins TRBV5-1 to TRBJ2-7, with a tentative D call TRBD1 (5 bases). Trimming removed 7 bases from V and 2 bases from J, with 16 bases in between. Germline values: CDR1 SGHRS, CDR2 YFSETQ. The CDR3 is made up of 14 amino acids. This CDR3 reads CASGTGPGAYEQYF. Here the CDR3 DNA reads TGCGCCAGCGGTACAGGCCCTGGGGCCTACGAGCAGTACTTC.

The V gene is TRBV28, the J gene TRBJ2-1; 14 nucleotides agree with TRBD2. The CDR3 is 17 amino acids. V dropped 4 bases and J dropped 9; count of bases not matched to a gene: 11. Per the germline V gene, CDR1 is MDHEN and CDR2 is SYDVKM. CDR3 nucleotides: TGTGCCAGCAGTTCACCAACCGGGACTAGCGGGAGTGGTGAGCAGTTCTTC. The encoded protein is CASSSPTGTSGSGEQFF.

The rearrangement links TRBV5-4 to TRBJ2-2; 7 bases align to TRBD1. From germline, CDR1 is SGHNT and CDR2 YYREEE (reference sequence). The V gene end was trimmed by 4 bases and the J gene end by 1 base; junction bases not matched to a gene: 4. This CDR3 has 15 residues. The CDR3 loop reads CASSPRTGNTGELFF. CDR3 nucleotide sequence: TGTGCCAGCAGCCCCCGGACAGGGAACACCGGGGAGCTGTTTTTT.

The J gene is TRBJ2-7, the V gene TRBV11-2; maybe TRBD2 (6 bases). CDR3 size: 14 residues. The V end was cut by 7 bases, the J end by 0 bases, with 13 bases between. Germline CDR1 and CDR2: SGHAT and FQNNGV. CDR3 nucleotide sequence: TGTGCCAGCACCCCGCCCGGGAGCTCCTACGAGCAGTACTTC. It specifies CASTPPGSSYEQYF.

This chain links TRBV5-1 with TRBJ2-7; 8 nucleotides line up with TRBD1. The germline V gene has CDR1 SGHRS and CDR2 YFSETQ. V gave up 4 bases and J gave up 0 bases; unmatched junction bases: 6. The CDR3 is 15 residues long. The CDR3, as DNA: TGCGCCAGCAGCGCGACAGGGGACCTCTCCTACGAGCAGTACTTC. This encodes CASSATGDLSYEQYF.

This chain joins TRBV4-2 and TRBJ2-7; D may be TRBD2 (5 bases). Germline V gene data show CDR1 as LGHNA and CDR2 as YNFKEQ. The CDR3 sequence is 16 residues long. The V end lost 1 base, the J end lost 7 bases, and 20 bases lay between the germline ends. The CDR3 nucleotides read TGTGCCAGCAGCCAAGTAAACAGCGGCAGTAGCTGGGAGCAGTACTTC. It is translated as CASSQVNSGSSWEQYF.

This clone showed up just once. The CDR3 region has the DNA TGTGCCAGCAGCCTCCCCTTTGCAGGGCTAAACGAGCAGTACTTC. Translation gives CASSLPFAGLNEQYF. The chain carries TRBV3-1 (or the pseudogene TRBV3-2) and TRBJ2-7, with D maybe TRBD1 (5 bases). The V end was cut by 4 bases, the J end by 5 bases, with 18 bases between. This CDR3 comprises 15 residues. Looked up from germline, CDR1 is LGHDT and CDR2 is YNNKEL (reference sequence).